The source of this T cell receptor beta chain is a study of Ad26.COV2.S vaccination and SARS-CoV-2 variants. Study outcomes and limitations: People who got the vaccine or the placebo had similar non-spike TCR breadth.

As for this clone: Its antigen is unidentified.

Only in-frame clones appear in the TCRdb table, and some are missing; sequencing was by immunoSEQ multiplex PCR. The sample lists some 350,000 clones, about 90% occurring once. The sample's treatment: 15 to 20 received Ad26.COV2.S at low or high dose, single or two shots; 5 received placebo; per-sample allocation not given. Day 63 after the first injection of vaccine or placebo was the sampling time. Germline V gene lookup returns CDR1 MNHEY and CDR2 SMNVEV (reference sequence). V gave up 2 bases and J gave up 4 bases; unmatched junction bases: 5. The CDR3 is 14 amino acids. The specimen comprised peripheral blood, sampled in a trial of Ad26.COV2.S vaccine versus placebo. This receptor was obtained from a person between 18 and 65 years old who received the Ad26.COV2.S COVID-19 vaccine or a placebo. The J gene is TRBJ2-7, the V gene TRBV27, with 7 bases lining up with TRBD1. Here the CDR3 reads CASSLIPGGYEQYF. CDR3 DNA: TGTGCCAGCAGTTTAATCCCAGGGGGTTACGAGCAGTACTTC.